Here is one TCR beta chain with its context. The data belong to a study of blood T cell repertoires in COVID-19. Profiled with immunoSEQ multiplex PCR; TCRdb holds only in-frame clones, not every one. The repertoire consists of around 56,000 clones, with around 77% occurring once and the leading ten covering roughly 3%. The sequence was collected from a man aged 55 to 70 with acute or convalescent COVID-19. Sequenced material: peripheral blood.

Written as DNA, the CDR3 is TGCGCCAGCAGCCAAGTTAGACAGAACACCGGGGAGCTGTTTTTT. As protein: CASSQVRQNTGELFF. This rearrangement joins TRBV4-1 to TRBJ2-2; D not resolved. Per germline, CDR1 MGHRA and CDR2 YSYEKL. The CDR3 covers 15 residues. V was trimmed by 1 base and J by 1 base, leaving 7 bases between them.